This TCR beta chain was observed in a study of cytomegalovirus exposure and HLA in healthy donors. Germline V CDR1 and CDR2: SNHLY, FYNNEI. The V end lost 3 bases, the J end lost 3 bases, and 12 bases lay between the germline ends. This CDR3 spans 14 amino acids. The study, taken as a whole, reports: The classifier, whose performance was assessed in both the original and validation cohorts, reportedly diagnosed cytomegalovirus status with high specificity and sensitivity. Some V segments (TRBV6-2 and TRBV6-3 among them) were excluded as indistinguishable.

PCR employed 60 Vbeta and 13 Jbeta primers. In the study's own analysis: Some 11 million of the 60 million to 80 million unique TCR beta chains counted in a later analysis were shared. The repertoire was sequenced with immunoSEQ multiplex PCR; TCRdb's copy has only in-frame clones and lacks some. V and J calls and clone size are given by that table; D and trimming were obtained from the DNA. Its listing shows fewer than 250,000 clones. In nominal health when sampled, donors likely had unrecorded immune exposures nonetheless. A remark on this clone: Antigen unknown.

The chain carries TRBV2 and TRBJ2-7; D gene uncertain. This clonotype was sampled from a young woman in good health and CMV-seropositive. The sequenced sample was PBMCs. The CDR3 DNA is TGTGCCAGCAGTGACGAGGCTGTAAACTACGAGCAGTACTTC. The encoded protein is CASSDEAVNYEQYF.